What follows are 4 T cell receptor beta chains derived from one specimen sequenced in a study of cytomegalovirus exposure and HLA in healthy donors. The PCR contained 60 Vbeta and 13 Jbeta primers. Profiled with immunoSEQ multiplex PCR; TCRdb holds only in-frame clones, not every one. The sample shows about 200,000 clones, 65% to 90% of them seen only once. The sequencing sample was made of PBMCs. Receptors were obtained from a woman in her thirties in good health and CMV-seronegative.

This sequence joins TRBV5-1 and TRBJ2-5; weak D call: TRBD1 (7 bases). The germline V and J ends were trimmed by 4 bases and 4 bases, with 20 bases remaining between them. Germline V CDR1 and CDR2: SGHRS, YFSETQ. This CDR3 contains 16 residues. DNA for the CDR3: TGCGCCAGCAGCCAGGGGGGCGGTTCCTTCGGAGAGACCCAGTACTTC. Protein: CASSQGGGSFGETQYF.

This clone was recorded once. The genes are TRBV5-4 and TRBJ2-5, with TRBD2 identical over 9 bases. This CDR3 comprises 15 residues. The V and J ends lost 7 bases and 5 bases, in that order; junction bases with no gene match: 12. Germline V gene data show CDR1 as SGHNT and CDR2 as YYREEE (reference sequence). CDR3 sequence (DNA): TGTGCCAGCGGGATGCTAGCGGGGCGAGGGGAGACCCAGTACTTC. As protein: CASGMLAGRGETQYF.

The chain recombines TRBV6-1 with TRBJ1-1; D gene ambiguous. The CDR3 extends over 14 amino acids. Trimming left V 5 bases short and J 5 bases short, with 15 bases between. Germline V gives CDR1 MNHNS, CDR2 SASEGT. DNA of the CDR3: TGTGCCAGCAGTTTAGCGAGGGCGGGTACTGAAGCTTTCTTT. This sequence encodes CASSLARAGTEAFF.

CDR3 sequence (DNA): TGCGCCAGTTCTTTGGGGACACTGAATGAAAAACTGTTTTTT. This codes for CASSLGTLNEKLFF. The rearrangement links TRBV5-1 to TRBJ1-4; D may be TRBD1 (6 bases). The CDR3 is 14 residues long. Between the trimmed V and J ends, which lost 8 bases and 5 bases, there was a span of 16 bases. Per the germline V gene, CDR1 is SGHRS and CDR2 is YFSETQ.